The next 13 T cell receptor beta chains were all read from a single sample in a study of blood T cells in healthy people across ages. A sample-barcoded 5' primer and a J-beta primer mix were used in a second PCR of roughly 7 to 11 cycles. TCRdb reprocessed the 5' RACE reads via MiXCR and lists one record per CDR3 protein. The repertoire holds almost 1 million distinct CDR3 sequences, with roughly half as singletons. The material sequenced was blood. These receptor sequences come from a woman aged 55 to 70 in good health.

This clonotype was seen a handful of times. This chain links TRBV7-2 with TRBJ2-3; unclear D gene. The ends were cut back, 5 bases at V and 5 bases at J, with 14 bases in the middle. This CDR3 is 14 amino acids long. Germline V lookup: CDR1 SGHTA, CDR2 FQGNSA. The CDR3 DNA reads TGTGCCAGCAGCCGTGGAGACACCCAAGATACGCAGTATTTT. Amino acid sequence: CASSRGDTQDTQYF.

J is TRBJ1-5 and V is TRBV27, with a weak D call TRBD1 (5 bases). CDR1 and CDR2 (germline): MNHEY, SMNVEV (reference sequence). The V gene lost 5 bases and the J gene lost 9 bases, with 17 bases spanning the gap. The CDR3 extends over 14 amino acids. In DNA form, the CDR3 reads TGTGCCAGCAGTCCTCGGGACCAAAGGGCGCCCCAGCATTTT. It codes for CASSPRDQRAPQHF.

This clonotype has just a few counts. The chain has TRBV20-1 and TRBJ2-3; no reliable D call. Trimming left V 6 bases short and J 4 bases short, with 11 bases between. The CDR3 is 12 residues long. The germline V gene encodes CDR1 DFQATT and CDR2 SNEGSKA (reference sequence). The CDR3 loop reads CSAHPRADTQYF. As DNA, the CDR3 is TGCAGTGCGCACCCGAGAGCAGATACGCAGTATTTT.

This clonotype was observed a handful of times. The chain employs TRBV12-3 or TRBV12-4 and TRBJ2-4; 15 nucleotides align to TRBD2. TRBJ2-7 explains the end of the DNA better; the J call may be wrong. This CDR3 has 14 residues. The CDR3 spells CASSRTSGGDEQYF. As DNA, the CDR3 is TGTGCCAGCAGTCGGACTAGCGGGGGGGACGAGCAGTACTTC.

This clonotype was seen a handful of times. This chain connects TRBV7-2 to TRBJ2-1; D gene unclear. CDR1 and CDR2 from the germline V gene are SGHTA and FQGNSA. The CDR3 is 13 amino acids. V was trimmed by 7 bases and J by 7 bases, leaving 14 bases between them. CDR3 region: CASTDGWVNEQFF. DNA of the CDR3: TGTGCCAGCACCGATGGCTGGGTTAATGAGCAGTTCTTC.

V usage is TRBV12-3 or TRBV12-4 and J usage is TRBJ1-2, with D perhaps matching TRBD1 (6 bases). This CDR3 comprises 14 residues. V was shortened by 6 bases and J by 4 bases, with 15 bases between the two germline ends. The chain's CDR3 is CASRARGDSYGYTF. CDR3 bases: TGTGCCAGCAGGGCTAGGGGGGATAGCTATGGCTACACCTTC.

This clonotype turned up a few times. This chain joins TRBV29-1 and TRBJ2-5, with D possibly TRBD1 on 6 matching bases. CDR1 and CDR2 (germline): SQVTM, ANQGSEA. Trimming stripped 5 bases from V and 2 bases from J, with 12 bases between. CDR3 length: 13 residues. The CDR3, as DNA: TGCAGCGTTACAGGGAACCAACAAGAGACCCAGTACTTC. It encodes CSVTGNQQETQYF.

Only a few counts were recorded for this clonotype. The chain links TRBV7-9 to TRBJ2-5, with D perhaps matching TRBD1 (6 bases). CDR1 is SEHNR and CDR2 is FQNEAQ in the germline V gene (reference sequence). V gave up 2 bases and J gave up 3 bases, with 10 bases separating them. The CDR3 sequence is 14 residues long. The CDR3: CASSLHGTKETQYF. The CDR3 DNA is TGTGCCAGCAGCTTACACGGGACAAAAGAGACCCAGTACTTC.

This chain joins TRBV2 and TRBJ1-2, with D hard to call. The CDR3 has 13 residues. Trimming removed 3 bases at V and 4 bases at J, with 9 bases between. The germline V gene encodes CDR1 SNHLY and CDR2 FYNNEI. CDR3: CASSDLGFYGYTF. Written as DNA, the CDR3 is TGTGCCAGCAGTGATTTAGGGTTCTATGGCTACACCTTC.

The rearrangement joins TRBV5-1 to TRBJ2-7; D remains unclear. The CDR3 totals 16 residues. Per germline, CDR1 SGHRS and CDR2 YFSETQ. V gave up 0 bases and J gave up 3 bases, with 16 bases separating them. The CDR3 DNA follows: TGCGCCAGCAGCTTGGCCCTCTATAGAGCCGACTACGAGCAGTACTTC. Translating it yields CASSLALYRADYEQYF. Full variable domain (rest looked up from reference TRBV5-1 and TRBJ2-7): KAGVTQTPRYLIKTRGQQVTLSCSPISGHRSVSWYQQTPGQGLQFLFEYFSETQRNKGNFPGRFSGRQFSNSRSEMNVSTLELGDSALYLCASSLALYRADYEQYFGPGTRLTVT.

The genes are TRBV18 and TRBJ1-2; 12 nucleotides align to TRBD1. CDR1 is KGHSH and CDR2 is LQKENI in the germline V gene. J was trimmed by 7 bases and V by 3 bases; bases with no gene match: 3. The CDR3 has 14 residues. The DNA for the CDR3 is TGTGCCAGCTCACCCGGGACAGGGGGCCCTGGCTACACCTTC. This gives the protein CASSPGTGGPGYTF.

The table lists this clonotype with many counts. The chain employs TRBV25-1 and TRBJ2-7; possible D gene TRBD1, 5 bases. CDR3 length: 17 residues. The ends were cut back, 1 base at V and 4 bases at J, with 20 bases in the middle. Looked up from germline, CDR1 is MGHDK and CDR2 is SYGVNS. In DNA, the CDR3 is TGTGCCAGCAGTGAATCCCGTCGGACACCAACAGGATACGAGCAGTACTTC. It encodes CASSESRRTPTGYEQYF.

This clonotype was seen only a few times. The CDR3 DNA follows: TGTGCCAGCAGCTTAGGCCCCTCCGGCAATGAGCAGTTCTTC. Amino acid sequence: CASSLGPSGNEQFF. V is TRBV11-2 and J is TRBJ2-1; D not resolved. CDR1 is SGHAT and CDR2 is FQNNGV in the germline V gene. There are 14 residues in the CDR3. The V gene lost 1 base and the J gene lost 6 bases, with 10 bases spanning the gap.